The 32 T cell receptor beta chains reported below all come from one sample, sequenced in a study of T-cell memory formation after mild COVID-19. MiXCR was run by TCRdb on the 5' RACE reads, yielding one entry per CDR3 protein. The table includes 400,000 or so distinct CDR3 sequences, roughly 20% detected once. The material sequenced was PBMCs or a T cell subset sorted from them (not recorded which). The origin of the receptors is an adult woman who had mild COVID-19 (a few samples of this study predate the infection). Cell type and time point are not known.

The V and J genes are TRBV11-2 and TRBJ2-5; no firm D call. Looked up from germline, CDR1 is SGHAT and CDR2 is FQNNGV. Trimming left V 3 bases short and J 0 bases short, with 8 bases between. This CDR3 has 14 residues. Here the CDR3 DNA reads TGTGCCAGCAGCTTGAGCAGATACCAAGAGACCCAGTACTTC. Amino acids: CASSLSRYQETQYF.

This chain joins TRBV9 and TRBJ2-7, with D possibly called TRBD1 or TRBD2 (5 bases each). CDR1 SGDLS and CDR2 YYNGEE come from the germline V gene. Trimming took off 0 bases at V and 5 bases at J, with 6 bases between the two ends. The CDR3 has 12 residues. The CDR3 protein is CASSVGGDEQYF. DNA for the CDR3: TGTGCCAGCAGCGTAGGAGGGGACGAGCAGTACTTC.

This clonotype was seen more than once but under ten times. The chain couples TRBV6-6 to TRBJ2-7; 11 bases fit TRBD2. CDR1 and CDR2 (germline): MNHNY, SVGAGI (reference sequence). Germline trimming cut 4 bases from V and 3 bases from J; bases unmatched to any gene: 5. The CDR3 loop spans 15 amino acids. The CDR3, as DNA: TGTGCCAGCAGTTCCCTAGCGGGGGGACTCTACGAGCAGTACTTC. Its translation is CASSSLAGGLYEQYF.

This clonotype came up a few times. The V and J genes are TRBV7-9 and TRBJ2-3; D uncertain. The ends were cut back, 5 bases at V and 0 bases at J, with 18 bases in the middle. The germline gives CDR1 SEHNR, CDR2 FQNEAQ (reference sequence). This CDR3 comprises 17 residues. DNA for the CDR3: TGTGCCAGCAGCGTGACTCAGCCCTATACTAGCACAGATACGCAGTATTTT. It yields the protein CASSVTQPYTSTDTQYF.

This rearrangement joins TRBV6-2 or TRBV6-3 to TRBJ1-5; D remains unclear. CDR3 size: 13 residues. The germline gives CDR1 MNHEY, CDR2 SVGEGT. V was clipped by 3 bases and J by 4 bases, with 7 bases between them. The CDR3 spells CASSYVENQPQHF. DNA for the CDR3: TGTGCCAGCAGTTATGTTGAGAATCAGCCCCAGCATTTT.

V gene TRBV5-1 combines with J gene TRBJ2-1; 14 bases map to TRBD2. In germline, CDR1 is SGHRS, CDR2 YFSETQ. J lost 0 bases, V lost 3 bases, and 2 bases had no gene match. CDR3 length: 17 amino acids. CDR3 nucleotide sequence: TGCGCCAGCAGCTGGGGACTAGCGGGAGACTCCTACAATGAGCAGTTCTTC. Translation: CASSWGLAGDSYNEQFF.

The chain joins TRBV9 to TRBJ2-3; 8 bases agree with TRBD2. CDR1 and CDR2 (germline): SGDLS, YYNGEE. V was clipped by 1 base and J by 6 bases; unmatched bases: 10. CDR3 size: 16 residues. The CDR3 DNA sequence: TGTGCCAGCAGCGTACCGGACGAGCGGGGGAGGGATACGCAGTATTTT. This translates into CASSVPDERGRDTQYF.

The chain links TRBV29-1 to TRBJ1-5; D uncertain. Trimming removed 0 bases at V and 6 bases at J, with 9 bases between. The CDR3 is 13 residues long. Per the germline V gene, CDR1 is SQVTM and CDR2 is ANQGSEA. CDR3 in amino acids: CSVEENEFQPQHF. CDR3 sequence (DNA): TGCAGCGTTGAAGAGAACGAATTTCAGCCCCAGCATTTT.

This clonotype was counted between two and nine times. This rearrangement joins TRBV2 to TRBJ2-1; D is perhaps TRBD1 (6 bases). The CDR3 is 14 amino acids. Germline CDR1 SNHLY, CDR2 FYNNEI. V was clipped by 8 bases and J by 5 bases, with 16 bases between them. The CDR3 DNA follows: TGTGCCAGCTCCGGAGAGGGGGTTAACAATGAGCAGTTCTTC. Protein: CASSGEGVNNEQFF.

This clonotype occurred a few times. The rearrangement uses TRBV9 and TRBJ2-2; tentative D call: TRBD2 (6 bases). The ends were cut back, 0 bases at V and 7 bases at J, with 10 bases in the middle. Germline-derived CDR1 and CDR2 are SGDLS and YYNGEE. The CDR3 totals 14 residues. The CDR3 DNA reads TGTGCCAGCAGCGTAGCTTTGACTAGCGGGGAGCTGTTTTTT. Protein: CASSVALTSGELFF. Full variable domain (missing parts from reference TRBV9 and TRBJ2-2): DSGVTQTPKHLITATGQRVTLRCSPRSGDLSVYWYQQSLDQGLQFLIQYYNGEERAKGNILERFSAQQFPDLHSELNLSSLELGDSALYFCASSVALTSGELFFGEGSRLTVL.

The chain carries TRBV6-6 and TRBJ2-6, with D perhaps matching TRBD1 or TRBD2 (5 bases each). Germline V gene data show CDR1 as MNHNY and CDR2 as SVGAGI (reference sequence). The CDR3 totals 17 residues. Trimming removed 0 bases at V and 0 bases at J, with 9 bases between. CDR3 bases: TGTGCCAGCAGTTACTCGAGTGGGGGCTCTGGGGCCAACGTCCTGACTTTC. This translates into CASSYSSGGSGANVLTF.

This clonotype was seen at least ten times. The V and J genes are TRBV7-9 and TRBJ1-2, with a weak D call TRBD1 (5 bases). Trimming cost V 4 bases and J 12 bases, with 12 bases left between them. CDR1 and CDR2 (germline): SEHNR, FQNEAQ (reference sequence). This CDR3 contains 11 residues. This CDR3 is CASSSLTANTF. In DNA form, the CDR3 reads TGTGCCAGCAGCTCGCTGACAGCGAACACCTTC.

V and J are TRBV29-1 and TRBJ2-2, with 7 bases lining up with TRBD1. The V gene's germline CDR1 is SQVTM and CDR2 ANQGSEA. V lost 4 bases and J lost 0; bases outside the gene matches: 2. This CDR3 has 14 amino acids. In nucleotides, the CDR3 is TGCAGCGTTGGGGGGACAGCGAACACCGGGGAGCTGTTTTTT. Its translation: CSVGGTANTGELFF.

A remark on this clonotype: This may arise from a read error, as a much more abundant clone is one base away. The V gene is TRBV20-1, the J gene TRBJ2-3; D uncertain. Trimming took 4 bases from V and 3 from J, leaving 2 bases between them. Germline V gene sequence: CDR1 DFQATT, CDR2 SNEGSKA (reference sequence). The CDR3 has 10 amino acids. For the CDR3, the DNA is TGCAGTGCTACAACAGATACGCAGTATTTT. Translated: CSATTDTQYF.

In this sample, this clonotype turned up many times. This sequence joins TRBV15 and TRBJ1-1; D gene ambiguous. Between the trimmed V and J ends, which lost 3 bases and 3 bases, there was a span of 14 bases. This CDR3 spans 15 amino acids. Germline V gene sequence: CDR1 LNHNV, CDR2 YYDKDF (reference sequence). The CDR3, as DNA: TGTGCCACCAGCAGGCGAGACGGGTTCTACACTGAAGCTTTCTTT. The encoded protein is CATSRRDGFYTEAFF.

The V gene is TRBV20-1, the J gene TRBJ2-3; 7 bases line up with TRBD1. CDR1 is DFQATT and CDR2 is SNEGSKA in the germline V gene (reference sequence). The CDR3 is 13 amino acids. The V and J ends lost 1 base and 5 bases, in that order; junction bases with no gene match: 3. The CDR3 region is CSARVDRVDTQYF. CDR3 sequence (DNA): TGCAGTGCTAGAGTTGACAGGGTAGATACGCAGTATTTT.

The rearrangement joins TRBV7-9 to TRBJ2-7; TRBD1 aligns across 10 bases. J was trimmed by 2 bases and V by 3 bases; bases with no gene match: 1. Per the germline V gene, CDR1 is SEHNR and CDR2 is FQNEAQ (reference sequence). CDR3 size: 14 residues. The CDR3 DNA sequence: TGTGCCAGCAGCTTCGACAGGGGGCCCTACGAGCAGTACTTC. It translates to CASSFDRGPYEQYF.

This clonotype was seen more than once but under ten times. The genes are TRBV7-3 and TRBJ1-1; 8 bases align to TRBD1. V shed 5 bases and J 6 bases; nucleotides not matched to a gene: 5. The germline gives CDR1 SGHTA, CDR2 FQGTGA. The CDR3 consists of 13 residues. The CDR3 DNA reads as TGTGCCAGCAGCCTCGGACAGGGCCCTGAAGCTTTCTTT. It encodes CASSLGQGPEAFF. The full variable domain, completed using reference TRBV7-3 and TRBJ1-1, is GAGVSQTPSNKVTEKGKYVELRCDPISGHTALYWYRQSLGQGPEFLIYFQGTGAADDSGLPNDRFFAVRPEGSVSTLKIQRTERGDSAVYLCASSLGQGPEAFFGQGTRLTVV.

This clonotype was counted only a few times. This rearrangement joins TRBV4-1 to TRBJ1-1; 7 bases match TRBD1. Germline trimming cut 0 bases from V and 3 bases from J; bases unmatched to any gene: 1. CDR3 size: 14 residues. Germline CDR1 MGHRA, CDR2 YSYEKL. CDR3 residues: CASSQDRGDTEAFF. The CDR3 DNA reads as TGCGCCAGCAGCCAAGACAGGGGGGACACTGAAGCTTTCTTT.

This clonotype showed up just a few times. The chain employs TRBV29-1 and TRBJ1-3, with TRBD1 identical over 10 bases. J gave up 4 bases and V 3 bases, and 6 bases lay outside the gene matches. The CDR3 spans 15 residues. Per germline, CDR1 SQVTM and CDR2 ANQGSEA. The CDR3 coding sequence is TGCAGCGTTGACTCCGGGACAGGGGTCGGAAACACCATATATTTT. Translated: CSVDSGTGVGNTIYF.

On this clonotype itself: At one end the junction does not follow the germline gene, possibly because of a read error. The chain couples TRBV29-1 to TRBJ2-5; 14 nucleotides agree with TRBD2. The length of the CDR3 is 15 residues. CDR1 is SQVTM and CDR2 is ANQGSEA in the germline V gene. This CDR3 reads CSVVGTSGRGETQYF. The DNA of the CDR3 is TGCAGTGTTGTGGGGACTAGCGGGAGAGGGGAGACCCAGTACTTC.

The sample holds many counts of this clonotype. The chain carries TRBV5-6 and TRBJ1-2; D perhaps matches TRBD1 (6 bases). The CDR3 spans 14 residues. Deletions cut 6 bases from V and 4 bases from J, with 16 bases between. CDR1 and CDR2 (germline): SGHDT, YYEEEE. The CDR3 here is CASTLPGGGYGYTF. The CDR3, as DNA: TGTGCCAGCACTCTCCCGGGAGGGGGCTATGGCTACACCTTC.

This clonotype was counted between two and nine times. The chain employs TRBV29-1 and TRBJ1-1; a possible D gene is TRBD1 (5 bases). V lost 6 bases and J 11 bases, leaving 22 bases between the germline ends. Germline values: CDR1 SQVTM, CDR2 ANQGSEA. There are 13 residues in the CDR3. The CDR3 region is CSVHLGQGGAAFF. The CDR3 DNA follows: TGCAGCGTACATTTGGGGCAGGGAGGAGCGGCTTTCTTT. Supplemented by reference TRBV29-1 and TRBJ1-1, the full variable domain reads SAVISQKPSRDICQRGTSLTIQCQVDSQVTMMFWYRQQPGQSLTLIATANQGSEATYESGFVIDKFPISRPNLTFSTLTVSNMSPEDSSIYLCSVHLGQGGAAFFGQGTRLTVV.

This clonotype was counted at least ten times. The CDR3 loop reads CASSQDTASGRRSYNEQFF. The CDR3 nucleotides read TGCGCCAGCAGCCAAGACACGGCTAGCGGGCGACGCTCCTACAATGAGCAGTTCTTC. V usage is TRBV4-3 and J usage is TRBJ2-1; TRBD2 matches at 8 bases. V trimming: 0 bases; J trimming: 0 bases; junction bases outside the gene matches: 10. The CDR3 covers 19 residues. Germline-derived CDR1 and CDR2 are LGHNA and YSLEER.

The chain recombines TRBV5-1 with TRBJ2-1, with D perhaps being TRBD1 or TRBD2 (5 bases each). Germline CDR1 and CDR2: SGHRS and YFSETQ. Trimming shortened V by 1 base and J by 6 bases, and 14 bases separated the two germline ends. The CDR3 sequence is 15 residues long. CDR3 bases: TGCGCCAGCAGCTTGACGTCCGGGGCCGGCAATGAGCAGTTCTTC. It encodes CASSLTSGAGNEQFF.

This clonotype was found a few times. The V call is TRBV6-2 or TRBV6-3, the J call TRBJ2-2; 8 bases fit TRBD1. In germline, CDR1 is MNHEY, CDR2 SVGEGT. This CDR3 is built from 14 residues. V dropped 8 bases and J dropped 2; count of bases not matched to a gene: 4. CDR3 coding DNA: TGTGCCAGCCACAGGGGGTCAAACACCGGGGAGCTGTTTTTT. Translated: CASHRGSNTGELFF.

In its sample, this clonotype was seen a few times. The chain uses TRBV12-3 or TRBV12-4 and TRBJ1-4; D is uncertain. Between the trimmed V and J ends, which lost 1 base and 3 bases, there was a span of 3 bases. CDR3 length: 13 amino acids. The CDR3 region is CASSLDPNEKLFF. DNA of the CDR3: TGTGCCAGCAGTTTAGACCCTAATGAAAAACTGTTTTTT.

This clonotype was observed many times. The chain couples TRBV5-1 to TRBJ2-7; D unresolved. The CDR3 spans 12 residues. CDR1 SGHRS and CDR2 YFSETQ come from the germline V gene. Trimming took off 3 bases at V and 3 bases at J, with 7 bases between the two ends. The DNA of the CDR3 is TGCGCCAGCAGCTCCACGGACTACGAGCAGTACTTC. It codes for CASSSTDYEQYF.

This sequence joins TRBV14 and TRBJ2-2; 7 nucleotides match TRBD1. This CDR3 comprises 15 residues. J was trimmed by 4 bases and V by 3 bases; bases with no gene match: 5. CDR1 is SGHDN and CDR2 is FVKESK in the germline V gene. The CDR3 coding sequence is TGTGCCAGCAGCCACCTGGGACAGACCACCGGGGAGCTGTTTTTT. Its translation is CASSHLGQTTGELFF.

This clonotype was counted between two and nine times. The CDR3 sequence: CSAGDIEAFF. DNA for the CDR3: TGCAGCGCCGGGGACATTGAAGCTTTCTTT. This chain links TRBV29-1 with TRBJ1-1; possible D gene TRBD1, 6 bases. Germline CDR1 reads SQVTM; CDR2 reads ANQGSEA. The CDR3 contains 10 residues. V was clipped by 7 bases and J by 7 bases, with 10 bases between them.

This clonotype was seen at least ten times. The CDR3 nucleotides read TGTGCCAGCAGAACCCAGGCGCAATTGTTTAGGGCTTTCTTT. It yields the protein CASRTQAQLFRAFF. The genes are TRBV6-5 and TRBJ1-1; D gene uncertain. Germline V gives CDR1 MNHEY, CDR2 SVGAGI. The V end was cut by 6 bases, the J end by 11 bases, with 22 bases between. This CDR3 has 14 amino acids.

This clonotype was found a few times. V usage is TRBV30 and J usage is TRBJ2-5; perhaps TRBD2 as D (6 bases). CDR1 is GTSNPN, CDR2 SVGIG, per germline (reference sequence). This CDR3 spans 11 amino acids. Trimming took off 2 bases at V and 5 bases at J, with 6 bases between the two ends. CDR3 amino acids: CAWSSGETQYF. In DNA form, the CDR3 reads TGTGCCTGGAGTAGCGGGGAGACCCAGTACTTC.